The T cell receptor beta chain under discussion was sequenced for a study of cytomegalovirus exposure and HLA in healthy donors. Across the whole study: The 90 to 150 validation repertoires matched the approximately 700 first-cohort repertoires in platform, a later analysis reported. Study outcomes and limitations: Clusters of TCRs from the first cohort tended to co-occur in the approximately 130 validation repertoires (as a later analysis found). The study designated about 180 TCR beta chains cytomegalovirus-associated.

The assay was immunoSEQ multiplex PCR, and TCRdb's table has in-frame clones only and misses some. In the table there are around 170,000 clones, 75% to 90% of which are singletons. Germline CDR1 and CDR2: SGDLS and YYNGEE. CDR3 length: 13 amino acids. V was trimmed by 0 bases and J by 6 bases, leaving 6 bases between them. As for this clone: Its antigen is unknown.

The rearrangement links TRBV9 to TRBJ2-2, with D unclear. The receptor was isolated from a man in his late teens or twenties in good health and CMV-seropositive. The sample taken for sequencing was PBMCs. The chain's CDR3 is CASSVDVSGELFF. CDR3 sequence (DNA): TGTGCCAGCAGCGTAGATGTATCCGGGGAGCTGTTTTTT.